This TCR beta chain was identified during a study of shared clonotypes between healthy human individuals. Study-level background: CD8 memory received one plate per donor, CD8 naive two, CD4 memory three and CD4 naive three.

Clones were sequenced by immunoSEQ multiplex PCR, and TCRdb holds only the in-frame ones, with some missing. The sample shows roughly 1,800,000 clones, 85% to 95% of them seen only once. The V segment lost 4 bases and the J segment 3 bases; nucleotides outside the gene matches: 11. CDR1 SGHAT and CDR2 FQDESV come from the germline V gene (reference sequence). The CDR3 is made up of 17 amino acids. CD45RO-negative, CCR7-selected cells formed the naive CD8 fraction, which excluded terminally differentiated effector memory CD45RA+ cells. The TCR sequence derives from a man between 18 and 29 years old in good health. This chain connects TRBV11-1 to TRBJ1-1; 10 bases map to TRBD1. Sequencing input: naive CD8+ T cells sorted from blood. Here the CDR3 reads CASSSTTGGVKDTEAFF. The CDR3 region has the DNA TGTGCCAGCAGCTCAACGACAGGGGGCGTTAAAGACACTGAAGCTTTCTTT.